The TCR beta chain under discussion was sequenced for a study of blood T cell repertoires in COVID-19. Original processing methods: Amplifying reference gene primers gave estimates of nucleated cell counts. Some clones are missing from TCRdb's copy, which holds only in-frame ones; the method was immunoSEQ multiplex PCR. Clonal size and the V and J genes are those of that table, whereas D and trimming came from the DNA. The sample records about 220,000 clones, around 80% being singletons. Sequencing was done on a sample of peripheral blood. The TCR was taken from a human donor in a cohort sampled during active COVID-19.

In DNA form, the CDR3 reads TGTGCCAGTAGTACCCAGGGGGCGGAGGGTCAGCCCCAGCATTTT. Its protein product is CASSTQGAEGQPQHF. J is TRBJ1-5 and V is TRBV19, with 8 bases aligning to TRBD1. The CDR3 sequence is 15 residues long. From germline, CDR1 is LNHDA and CDR2 SQIVND (reference sequence). V lost 4 bases, J lost 6 bases, and 8 bases stayed unmatched.